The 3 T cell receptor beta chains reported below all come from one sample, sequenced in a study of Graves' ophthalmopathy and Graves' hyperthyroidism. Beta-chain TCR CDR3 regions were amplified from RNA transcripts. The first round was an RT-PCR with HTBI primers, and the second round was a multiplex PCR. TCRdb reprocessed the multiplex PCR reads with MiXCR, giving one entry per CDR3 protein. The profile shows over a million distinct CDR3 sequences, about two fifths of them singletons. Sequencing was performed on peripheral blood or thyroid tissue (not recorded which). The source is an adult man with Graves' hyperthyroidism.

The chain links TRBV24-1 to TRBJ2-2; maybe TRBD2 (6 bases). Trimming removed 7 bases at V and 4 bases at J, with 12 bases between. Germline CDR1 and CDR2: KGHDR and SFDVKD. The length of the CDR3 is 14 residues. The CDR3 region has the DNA TGTGCCACCAGAGGGGACTTCTCCACCGGGGAGCTGTTTTTT. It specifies CATRGDFSTGELFF.

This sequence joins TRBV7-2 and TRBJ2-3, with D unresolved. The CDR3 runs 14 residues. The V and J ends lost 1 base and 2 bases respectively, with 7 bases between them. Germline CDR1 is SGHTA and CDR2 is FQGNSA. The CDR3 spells CASSLVWPTDTQYF. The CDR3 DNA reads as TGTGCCAGCAGCTTAGTGTGGCCCACAGATACGCAGTATTTT.

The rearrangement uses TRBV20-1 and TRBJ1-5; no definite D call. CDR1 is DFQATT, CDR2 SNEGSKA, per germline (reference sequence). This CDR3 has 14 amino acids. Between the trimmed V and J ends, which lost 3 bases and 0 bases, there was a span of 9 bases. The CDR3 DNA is TGCAGTGCTAGCTTCCGAGGTAGCAATCAGCCCCAGCATTTT. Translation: CSASFRGSNQPQHF.